In its sample, the clone carrying this TCR beta chain was seen once. Antigen: not known. Other DNA variants within this sample encode the same CDR3. The source of the sample is a study of shared clonotypes between healthy human individuals. CD45RO-negative, CCR7-positively selected cells formed the naive CD8 fraction, excluding terminally differentiated effector memory CD45RA+ cells. TCRdb's table, derived via immunoSEQ multiplex PCR, lists solely in-frame clones and lacks some. Here the sample spans 1.5 million to 2.5 million clones, 85% to 95% being singletons. Germline V gene sequence: CDR1 SGDLS, CDR2 YYNGEE. CDR3 length: 13 amino acids. V lost 0 bases, J lost 6 bases, and 7 bases lay in between. Study conclusions and caveats: Despite large depth, sorted-subset datasets appeared incompletely sequenced.

This TCR derives from a man aged 18 to 29 in good health. This chain joins TRBV9 and TRBJ2-1, with unresolved D. The specimen sequenced was naive CD8+ T cells sorted from blood. The CDR3 DNA is TGTGCCAGCAGCGTAGCTGGGTCCAATGAGCAGTTCTTC. Protein product: CASSVAGSNEQFF.